These T cell receptor beta chains were read from a single sample in a study of blood T cell repertoires in COVID-19. TCRdb keeps only in-frame clones here, not all; method: immunoSEQ multiplex PCR. This table holds around 78,000 clones, 80% to 90% found once. Specimen: peripheral blood. Every receptor here comes from a man in his 70s with active or convalescent COVID-19. The CDR3 runs from the conserved cysteine through the conserved F or W. Each record gives: V gene, clone size, J gene, D gene, CDR3 DNA, CDR3 protein. The D gene is left open where the match is weak. Expanded clones are given a class, and other clones once, few, many or no size at all.

V: TRBV19
size: many
J: TRBJ2-1
D: -
DNA: TGTGCCAGTAGGGGCGATCACAATGAGCAGTTCTTC
CDR3: CASRGDHNEQFF

V: TRBV2
size: -
J: TRBJ1-1
D: -
DNA: TGTGCCAGCAGCCCAACAACTGAAGCTTTCTTT
CDR3: CASSPTTEAFF

V: TRBV5-1
size: few
J: TRBJ1-6
D: -
DNA: TGCGCCAGCAGCTTGTCTGACAGTAATTCACCCCTCCACTTT
CDR3: CASSLSDSNSPLHF

V: TRBV2
size: -
J: TRBJ1-1
D: TRBD1
DNA: TGTGCCAGCAGCCTAAGAGGGACAGGGGGCTCCCTGAACACTGAAGCTTTCTTT
CDR3: CASSLRGTGGSLNTEAFF

V: TRBV15
size: -
J: TRBJ2-3
D: -
DNA: TGTGCCACCAGCAGAGACAAAACTGCAGATACGCAGTATTTT
CDR3: CATSRDKTADTQYF

V: TRBV4-2
size: -
J: TRBJ2-5
D: -
DNA: TGTGCCAGCAGCCGCCAGGTAGAAGAGACCCAGTACTTC
CDR3: CASSRQVEETQYF

V: TRBV10-3
size: -
J: TRBJ1-2
D: TRBD1
DNA: TGTGCCATCAGTGCGGGACAGGGAAAGGATGGCTACACCTTC
CDR3: CAISAGQGKDGYTF

V: TRBV5-1
size: -
J: TRBJ2-7
D: TRBD1
DNA: TGCGCCAGCAGCCAGAGGGACAGGGGGTACGAGCAGTACTTC
CDR3: CASSQRDRGYEQYF

V: TRBV3-1/TRBV3-2
size: -
J: TRBJ2-7
D: TRBD2
DNA: TGTGCCAGCAGCCATAGGACTAGCGGAACCTACGAGCAGTACTTC
CDR3: CASSHRTSGTYEQYF

V: TRBV20-1
size: once
J: TRBJ2-1
D: -
DNA: TGCAGTGCTAGAGGAGGGAATGAGCAGTTCTTC
CDR3: CSARGGNEQFF

V: TRBV5-6
size: few
J: TRBJ2-7
D: -
DNA: TGTGCCAGCAGCTCAACTCTTATAAGAACCCCGTACTTC
CDR3: CASSSTLIRTPYF

V: TRBV28
size: -
J: TRBJ2-6
D: TRBD1
DNA: TGTGCCAGCAGTTTATCGGGACAGGGTAGACCTGGGGCCAACGTCCTGACTTTC
CDR3: CASSLSGQGRPGANVLTF

V: TRBV29-1
size: -
J: TRBJ1-4
D: -
DNA: TGCAGCGTTCGAACTAATGAAAAACTGTTTTTT
CDR3: CSVRTNEKLFF

V: TRBV28
size: once
J: TRBJ1-3
D: TRBD1
DNA: TGTGCCAGCAGTTGGGACAGCTCTGGAAACACCATATATTTT
CDR3: CASSWDSSGNTIYF

V: TRBV7-6
size: -
J: TRBJ1-4
D: TRBD1
DNA: TGTGCCAGCAGCCTTTCGACAGGGCGGAATGAAAAACTGTTTTTT
CDR3: CASSLSTGRNEKLFF

V: TRBV5-6
size: -
J: TRBJ2-3
D: TRBD2
DNA: TGTGCCAGCAGCTTGGAGAGGACTAGCGGGAGTAATACGCAGTATTTT
CDR3: CASSLERTSGSNTQYF

V: TRBV30
size: -
J: TRBJ2-3
D: -
DNA: TGTGCCTGGAGATTCGCGGGAACAGATACGCAGTATTTT
CDR3: CAWRFAGTDTQYF

V: TRBV9
size: -
J: TRBJ2-3
D: TRBD2
DNA: TGTGCCAGCAGTAATAGCGGGGGAACAGATACGCAGTATTTT
CDR3: CASSNSGGTDTQYF

V: TRBV6-5
size: -
J: TRBJ1-1
D: -
DNA: TGTGCCAGCAGTTTAGCAGGGCAAACTGAAGCTTTCTTT
CDR3: CASSLAGQTEAFF

V: TRBV27
size: -
J: TRBJ2-3
D: TRBD1
DNA: TGTGCCAGCAGCGACAGGGGAGGCGATACGCAGTATTTT
CDR3: CASSDRGGDTQYF

V: TRBV6-6
size: -
J: TRBJ1-1
D: -
DNA: TGTGCCAGCAGTCCCCAGTGGACAGTAAAAAAGAACACTGAAGCTTTCTTT
CDR3: CASSPQWTVKKNTEAFF

V: TRBV9
size: -
J: TRBJ2-7
D: -
DNA: TGTGCCAGCAGCGTAGATCCTGGAGCGGCGGGTGAGCAGTACTTC
CDR3: CASSVDPGAAGEQYF

V: TRBV30
size: -
J: TRBJ1-1
D: TRBD1
DNA: TGTGCCGGTACCCGACAGGGATCAGGGACTGAAGCTTTCTTT
CDR3: CAGTRQGSGTEAFF

V: TRBV30
size: -
J: TRBJ1-6
D: -
DNA: TGTGCCTGGGCGACAGGAGATAATTCACCCCTCCACTTT
CDR3: CAWATGDNSPLHF

V: TRBV6-1
size: -
J: TRBJ1-5
D: -
DNA: TGTGCCAGCAGTGAAGGCCCGCGGGGCAATCAGCCCCAGCATTTT
CDR3: CASSEGPRGNQPQHF

V: TRBV15
size: -
J: TRBJ2-7
D: TRBD2
DNA: TGTGCCACCAGCAAGACTAGCGGGAGCGACGAGCAGTACTTC
CDR3: CATSKTSGSDEQYF

V: TRBV5-1
size: once
J: TRBJ1-1
D: -
DNA: TGCGCCAGCAGCGGGCGGGGAGGTAACACTGAAGCTTTCTTT
CDR3: CASSGRGGNTEAFF

V: TRBV14
size: -
J: TRBJ2-7
D: -
DNA: TGTGCCAGCAGCCAATTCTCTACTAGCCTCGGGCGGGGCCACGAGCAGTACTTC
CDR3: CASSQFSTSLGRGHEQYF

V: TRBV5-1
size: -
J: TRBJ1-6
D: -
DNA: TGCGCCAGCAGCTTGGGACAGGCCGATGATTCACCCCTCCACTTT
CDR3: CASSLGQADDSPLHF

V: TRBV9
size: -
J: TRBJ2-2
D: -
DNA: TGTGCCAGCAGCGCAACTCGGACGGACAGAAACACCGGGGAGCTGTTTTTT
CDR3: CASSATRTDRNTGELFF

V: TRBV11-3
size: -
J: TRBJ2-3
D: TRBD1
DNA: TGTGCCAGCAGCTTAGGAGGGGGCCAACCGGATACGCAGTATTTT
CDR3: CASSLGGGQPDTQYF

V: TRBV7-9
size: -
J: TRBJ2-4
D: TRBD2
DNA: TGTGCCAGCAGCGCGGGTGATGGGAGGGGAGCCAAAAACATTCAGTACTTC
CDR3: CASSAGDGRGAKNIQYF

V: TRBV28
size: -
J: TRBJ2-1
D: -
DNA: TGTGCCAGCCCAAACAGGGTAGCCTACAATGAGCAGTTCTTC
CDR3: CASPNRVAYNEQFF

V: TRBV14
size: -
J: TRBJ2-1
D: TRBD2
DNA: TGTGCCAGCAGCCAAGGGGGACTAGCGGGGGAGAGACGGTTCTTC
CDR3: CASSQGGLAGERRFF

V: TRBV12-3/TRBV12-4
size: -
J: TRBJ1-1
D: -
DNA: TGTGCCAGCAGTTTAGCGCTCGGGGAGGTAGCTTTCTTT
CDR3: CASSLALGEVAFF

V: TRBV5-1
size: -
J: TRBJ2-3
D: TRBD1
DNA: TGCGCCAGCAGCTCGGACAGGGCGGGAATAGATACGCAGTATTTT
CDR3: CASSSDRAGIDTQYF

V: TRBV23-1
size: few
J: TRBJ2-7
D: TRBD1
DNA: TGCGCCAGCAGTCCATATCGGGACAGGAGCTACGAGCAGTACTTC
CDR3: CASSPYRDRSYEQYF

V: TRBV23-1
size: -
J: TRBJ2-7
D: -
DNA: TGCGCCAGCAGTCAATGCCGGCCGGGTTCTAGGATCGAGCAGTACTTC
CDR3: CASSQCRPGSRIEQYF

V: TRBV5-4
size: -
J: TRBJ2-1
D: -
DNA: TGTGCCAGCAGCTTGGGCGGCCACGCCGCCGATGAGCAGTTCTTC
CDR3: CASSLGGHAADEQFF

V: TRBV5-1
size: once
J: TRBJ2-1
D: TRBD1
DNA: TGCGCCAGCAGCTTGACGACAGGGCGCTACAATGAGCAGTTCTTC
CDR3: CASSLTTGRYNEQFF

V: TRBV9
size: -
J: TRBJ2-5
D: -
DNA: TGTGCCAGCAGCGTATCCGGGAAACAAGAGACCCAGTACTTC
CDR3: CASSVSGKQETQYF

V: TRBV2
size: -
J: TRBJ1-5
D: TRBD1
DNA: TGTGCCAGCAGTGGACAGGGGGCGCTGGGTCAGCCCCAGCATTTT
CDR3: CASSGQGALGQPQHF

V: TRBV19
size: -
J: TRBJ2-5
D: TRBD2
DNA: TGTGCCAGTAGTTATAGCGGGACTAGCCGAGGGGAGACCCAGTACTTC
CDR3: CASSYSGTSRGETQYF

V: TRBV5-4
size: -
J: TRBJ2-1
D: -
DNA: TGTGCCAGCAGCTTGGCCAGCTACAATGAGCAGTTCTTC
CDR3: CASSLASYNEQFF

V: TRBV10-3
size: -
J: TRBJ2-3
D: TRBD2
DNA: TGTGCCATCAGCGTAGCGGGAGGGCCCACAGATACGCAGTATTTT
CDR3: CAISVAGGPTDTQYF

V: TRBV6-5
size: -
J: TRBJ1-2
D: -
DNA: TGTGCCAGCAGTTACTCGGCAGGAGGATATGGCTACACCTTC
CDR3: CASSYSAGGYGYTF

V: TRBV4-1
size: once
J: TRBJ2-2
D: TRBD2
DNA: TGCGCCAGCAGCCTACAGGCTAGCGGGAGTTTTTCCACCGGGGAGCTGTTTTTT
CDR3: CASSLQASGSFSTGELFF

V: TRBV6-5
size: -
J: TRBJ1-4
D: TRBD1
DNA: TGTGCCAGCAGTAACCAGGGACAGGGTGAGGAAAAACTGTTTTTT
CDR3: CASSNQGQGEEKLFF

V: TRBV24-1
size: -
J: TRBJ2-1
D: -
DNA: TGTGCCACCAGTGACCGTAGGACCGGGATCTCCTACAATGAGCAGTTCTTC
CDR3: CATSDRRTGISYNEQFF